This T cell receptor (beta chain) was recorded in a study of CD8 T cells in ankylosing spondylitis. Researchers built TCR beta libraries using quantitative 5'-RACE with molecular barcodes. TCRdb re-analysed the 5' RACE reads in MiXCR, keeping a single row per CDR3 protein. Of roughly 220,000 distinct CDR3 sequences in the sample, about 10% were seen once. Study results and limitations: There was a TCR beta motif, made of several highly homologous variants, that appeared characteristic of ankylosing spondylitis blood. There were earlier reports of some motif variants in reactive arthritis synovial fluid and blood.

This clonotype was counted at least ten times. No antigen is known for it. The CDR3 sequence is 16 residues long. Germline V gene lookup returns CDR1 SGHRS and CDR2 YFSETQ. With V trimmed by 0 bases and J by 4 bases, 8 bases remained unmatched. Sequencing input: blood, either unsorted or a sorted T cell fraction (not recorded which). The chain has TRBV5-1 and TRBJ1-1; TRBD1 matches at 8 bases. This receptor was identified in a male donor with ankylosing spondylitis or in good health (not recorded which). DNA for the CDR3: TGCGCCAGCAGCTTGGCAGGGGGCCACCGGGGCACTGAAGCTTTCTTT. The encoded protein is CASSLAGGHRGTEAFF.